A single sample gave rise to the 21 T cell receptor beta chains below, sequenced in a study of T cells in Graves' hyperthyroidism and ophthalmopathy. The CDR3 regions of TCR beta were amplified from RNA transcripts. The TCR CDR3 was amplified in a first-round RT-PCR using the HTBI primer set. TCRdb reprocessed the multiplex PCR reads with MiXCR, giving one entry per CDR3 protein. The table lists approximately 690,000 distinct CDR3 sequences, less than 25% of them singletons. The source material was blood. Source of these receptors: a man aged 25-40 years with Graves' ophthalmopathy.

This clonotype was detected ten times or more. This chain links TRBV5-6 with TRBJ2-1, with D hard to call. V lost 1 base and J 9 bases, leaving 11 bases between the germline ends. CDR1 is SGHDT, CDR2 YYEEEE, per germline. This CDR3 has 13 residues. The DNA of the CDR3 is TGTGCCAGCAGCTTGAGCCTGTCGGTTGAGCAGTTCTTC. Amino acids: CASSLSLSVEQFF. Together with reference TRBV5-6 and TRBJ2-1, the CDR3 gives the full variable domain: DAGVTQSPTHLIKTRGQQVTLRCSPKSGHDTVSWYQQALGQGPQFIFQYYEEEERQRGNFPDRFSGHQFPNYSSELNVNALLLGDSALYLCASSLSLSVEQFFGPGTRLTVL.

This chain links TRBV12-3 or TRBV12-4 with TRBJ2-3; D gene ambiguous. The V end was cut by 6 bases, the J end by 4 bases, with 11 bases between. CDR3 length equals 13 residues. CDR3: CASRSKGPDTQYF. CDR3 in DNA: TGTGCCAGCAGAAGTAAGGGCCCAGATACGCAGTATTTT.

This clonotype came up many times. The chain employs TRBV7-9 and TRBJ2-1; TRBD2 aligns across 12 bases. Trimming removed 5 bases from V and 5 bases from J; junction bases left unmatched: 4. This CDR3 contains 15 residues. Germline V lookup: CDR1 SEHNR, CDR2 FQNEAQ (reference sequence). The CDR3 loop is CASSMRLAGDNEQFF. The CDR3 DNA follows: TGTGCCAGCAGCATGCGACTAGCGGGGGACAATGAGCAGTTCTTC.

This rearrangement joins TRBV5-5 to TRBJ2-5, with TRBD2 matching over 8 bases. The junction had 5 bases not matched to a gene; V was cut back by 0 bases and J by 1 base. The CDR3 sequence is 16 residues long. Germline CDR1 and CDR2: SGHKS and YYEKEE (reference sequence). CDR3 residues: CASSLELAATQETQYF. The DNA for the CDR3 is TGTGCCAGCAGCTTGGAACTAGCGGCCACCCAAGAGACCCAGTACTTC.

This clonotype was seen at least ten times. CDR3 coding DNA: TGTGCCAGCAGCTTAAACAGGGGGCACACAGATACGCAGTATTTT. The encoded protein is CASSLNRGHTDTQYF. V is TRBV2 and J is TRBJ2-3, with TRBD1 identical over 9 bases. This CDR3 is 15 amino acids long. The V gene's germline CDR1 is SNHLY and CDR2 FYNNEI. The ends lost 6 bases at V and 2 bases at J; junction bases unmatched: 6.

The CDR3 nucleotides read TGCAGTGCTAGAGGCTTTTTCAATCAGCCCCAGCATTTT. Translation gives CSARGFFNQPQHF. The rearrangement joins TRBV20-1 to TRBJ1-5; D is undetermined. V shed 1 base and J shed 3 bases, with 7 bases lying between them. Per the germline V gene, CDR1 is DFQATT and CDR2 is SNEGSKA (reference sequence). The CDR3 covers 13 residues.

CDR3 loop: CASSSGQATVNEQFF. The DNA of the CDR3 is TGTGCCAGCAGTTCCGGACAGGCGACGGTCAATGAGCAGTTCTTC. The chain has TRBV28 and TRBJ2-1; 7 nucleotides match TRBD1. Germline lookup yields CDR1 MDHEN and CDR2 SYDVKM. The CDR3 length is 15 residues. The ends lost 4 bases at V and 6 bases at J; junction bases unmatched: 9.

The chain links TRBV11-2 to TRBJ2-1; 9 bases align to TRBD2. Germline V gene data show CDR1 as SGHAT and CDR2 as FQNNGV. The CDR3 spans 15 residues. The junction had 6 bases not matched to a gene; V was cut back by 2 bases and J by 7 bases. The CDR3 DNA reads TGTGCCAGCAGCTTAATAGCGGGAGAGCGTAATGAGCAGTTCTTC. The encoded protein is CASSLIAGERNEQFF. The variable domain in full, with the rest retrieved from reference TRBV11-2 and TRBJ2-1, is EAGVAQSPRYKIIEKRQSVAFWCNPISGHATLYWYQQILGQGPKLLIQFQNNGVVDDSQLPKDRFSAERLKGVDSTLKIQPAKLEDSAVYLCASSLIAGERNEQFFGPGTRLTVL.

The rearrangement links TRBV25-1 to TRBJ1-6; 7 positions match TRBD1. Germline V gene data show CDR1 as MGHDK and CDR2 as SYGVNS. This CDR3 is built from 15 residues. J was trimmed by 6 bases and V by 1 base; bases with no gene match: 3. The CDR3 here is CASSESTGLNSPLHF. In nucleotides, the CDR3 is TGTGCCAGCAGTGAATCGACAGGGCTTAATTCACCCCTCCACTTT.

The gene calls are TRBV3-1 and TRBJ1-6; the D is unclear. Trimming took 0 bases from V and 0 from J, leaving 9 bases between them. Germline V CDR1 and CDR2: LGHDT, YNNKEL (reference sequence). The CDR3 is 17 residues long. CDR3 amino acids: CASSQDLLSSYNSPLHF. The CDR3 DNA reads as TGTGCCAGCAGCCAAGATTTGTTGAGCTCCTATAATTCACCCCTCCACTTT.

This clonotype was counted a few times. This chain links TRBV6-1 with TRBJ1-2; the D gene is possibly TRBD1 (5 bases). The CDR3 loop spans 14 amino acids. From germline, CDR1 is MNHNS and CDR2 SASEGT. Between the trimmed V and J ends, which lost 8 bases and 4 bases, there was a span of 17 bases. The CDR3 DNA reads TGTGCCAGCTCAAGAGACAGCCCTTTCTATGGCTACACCTTC. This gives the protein CASSRDSPFYGYTF.

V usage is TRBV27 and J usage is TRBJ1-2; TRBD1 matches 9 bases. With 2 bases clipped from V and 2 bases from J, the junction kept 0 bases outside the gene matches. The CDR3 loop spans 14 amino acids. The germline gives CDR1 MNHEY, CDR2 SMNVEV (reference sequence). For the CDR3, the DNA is TGTGCCAGCAGTTTAACAGGGGGCAACTATGGCTACACCTTC. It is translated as CASSLTGGNYGYTF.

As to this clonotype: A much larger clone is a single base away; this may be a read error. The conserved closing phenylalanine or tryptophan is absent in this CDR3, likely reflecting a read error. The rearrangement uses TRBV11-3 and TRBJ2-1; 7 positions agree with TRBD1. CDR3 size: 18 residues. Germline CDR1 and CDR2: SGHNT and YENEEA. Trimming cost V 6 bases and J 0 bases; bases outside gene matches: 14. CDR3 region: CASSPDTTDRASYNEQFS. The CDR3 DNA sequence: TGTGCCAGCAGTCCAGACACTACCGACAGGGCCTCCTACAATGAGCAGTTCTCC.

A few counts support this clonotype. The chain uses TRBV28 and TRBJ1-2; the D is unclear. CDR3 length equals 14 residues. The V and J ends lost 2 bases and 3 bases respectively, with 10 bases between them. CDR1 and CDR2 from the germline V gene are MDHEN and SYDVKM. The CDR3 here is CASSLGGEYYGYTF. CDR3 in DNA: TGTGCCAGCAGTTTAGGTGGGGAATACTATGGCTACACCTTC.

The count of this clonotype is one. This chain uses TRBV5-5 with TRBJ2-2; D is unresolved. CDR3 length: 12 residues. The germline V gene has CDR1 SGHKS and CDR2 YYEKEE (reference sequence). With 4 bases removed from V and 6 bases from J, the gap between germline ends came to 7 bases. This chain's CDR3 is CASSRTPGELFF. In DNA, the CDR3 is TGTGCCAGCAGCCGCACGCCCGGGGAGCTGTTTTTT. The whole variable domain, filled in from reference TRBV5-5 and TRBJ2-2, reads DAGVTQSPTHLIKTRGQQVTLRCSPISGHKSVSWYQQVLGQGPQFIFQYYEKEERGRGNFPDRFSARQFPNYSSELNVNALLLGDSALYLCASSRTPGELFFGEGSRLTVL.

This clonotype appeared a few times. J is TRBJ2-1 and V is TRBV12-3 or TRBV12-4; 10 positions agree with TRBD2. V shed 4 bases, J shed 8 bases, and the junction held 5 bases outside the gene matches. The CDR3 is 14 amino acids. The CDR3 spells CASSSSGSVYEQFF. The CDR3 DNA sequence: TGTGCCAGCAGTTCTAGCGGGAGTGTCTATGAGCAGTTCTTC.

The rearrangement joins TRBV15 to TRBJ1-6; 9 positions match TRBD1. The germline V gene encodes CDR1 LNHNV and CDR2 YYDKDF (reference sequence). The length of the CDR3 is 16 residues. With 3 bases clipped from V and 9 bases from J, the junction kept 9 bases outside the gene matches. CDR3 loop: CATSSTGGEMGSPLHF. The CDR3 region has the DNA TGTGCCACCAGCAGCACAGGGGGCGAGATGGGTTCACCCCTCCACTTT.

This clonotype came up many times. The CDR3 DNA follows: TGTGCCAGCAGCTTAGGGGCGAGCCTCACTGCAGATACGCAGTATTTT. It specifies CASSLGASLTADTQYF. The chain is built from TRBV11-2 and TRBJ2-3; D is ambiguous. The CDR3 has 16 amino acids. V lost 1 base and J 4 bases, leaving 15 bases between the germline ends. From germline, CDR1 is SGHAT and CDR2 FQNNGV.

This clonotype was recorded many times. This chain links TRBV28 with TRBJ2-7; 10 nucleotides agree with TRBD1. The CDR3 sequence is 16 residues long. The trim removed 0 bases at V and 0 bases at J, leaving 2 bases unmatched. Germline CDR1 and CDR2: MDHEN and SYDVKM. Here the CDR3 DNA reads TGTGCCAGCAGTTTATGGGGACAGGGGAACTCCTACGAGCAGTACTTC. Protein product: CASSLWGQGNSYEQYF.

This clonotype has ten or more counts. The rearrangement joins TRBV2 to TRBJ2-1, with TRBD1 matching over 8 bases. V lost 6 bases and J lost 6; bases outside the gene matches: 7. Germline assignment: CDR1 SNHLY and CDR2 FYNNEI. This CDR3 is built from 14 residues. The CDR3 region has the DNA TGTGCCAGCAGGGACAGGGAGCGGTCCAATGAGCAGTTCTTC. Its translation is CASRDRERSNEQFF.

The chain's CDR3 is CASRWATGELFF. The CDR3 DNA is TGTGCCAGCAGATGGGCCACCGGGGAGCTGTTTTTT. This chain uses TRBV28 with TRBJ2-2; D is uncertain. Germline V gives CDR1 MDHEN, CDR2 SYDVKM. The CDR3 sequence is 12 residues long. Trimming pared 6 bases from V and 4 bases from J, leaving 6 bases between.